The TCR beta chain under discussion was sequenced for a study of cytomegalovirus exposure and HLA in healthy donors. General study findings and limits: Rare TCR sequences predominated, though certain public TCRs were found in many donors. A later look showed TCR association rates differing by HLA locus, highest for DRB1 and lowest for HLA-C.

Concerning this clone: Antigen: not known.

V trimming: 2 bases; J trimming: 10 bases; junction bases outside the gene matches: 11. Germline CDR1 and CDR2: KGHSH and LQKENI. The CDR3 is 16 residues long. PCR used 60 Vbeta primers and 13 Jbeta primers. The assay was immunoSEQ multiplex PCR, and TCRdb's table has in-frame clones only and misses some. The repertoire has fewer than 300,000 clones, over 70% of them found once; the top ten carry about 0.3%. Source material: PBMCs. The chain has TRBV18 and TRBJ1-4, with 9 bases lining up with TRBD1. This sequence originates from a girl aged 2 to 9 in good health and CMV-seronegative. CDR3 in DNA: TGTGCCAGCTCACCAGGGACAGGGTCCATCACTGGAAAACTGTTTTTT. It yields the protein CASSPGTGSITGKLFF.